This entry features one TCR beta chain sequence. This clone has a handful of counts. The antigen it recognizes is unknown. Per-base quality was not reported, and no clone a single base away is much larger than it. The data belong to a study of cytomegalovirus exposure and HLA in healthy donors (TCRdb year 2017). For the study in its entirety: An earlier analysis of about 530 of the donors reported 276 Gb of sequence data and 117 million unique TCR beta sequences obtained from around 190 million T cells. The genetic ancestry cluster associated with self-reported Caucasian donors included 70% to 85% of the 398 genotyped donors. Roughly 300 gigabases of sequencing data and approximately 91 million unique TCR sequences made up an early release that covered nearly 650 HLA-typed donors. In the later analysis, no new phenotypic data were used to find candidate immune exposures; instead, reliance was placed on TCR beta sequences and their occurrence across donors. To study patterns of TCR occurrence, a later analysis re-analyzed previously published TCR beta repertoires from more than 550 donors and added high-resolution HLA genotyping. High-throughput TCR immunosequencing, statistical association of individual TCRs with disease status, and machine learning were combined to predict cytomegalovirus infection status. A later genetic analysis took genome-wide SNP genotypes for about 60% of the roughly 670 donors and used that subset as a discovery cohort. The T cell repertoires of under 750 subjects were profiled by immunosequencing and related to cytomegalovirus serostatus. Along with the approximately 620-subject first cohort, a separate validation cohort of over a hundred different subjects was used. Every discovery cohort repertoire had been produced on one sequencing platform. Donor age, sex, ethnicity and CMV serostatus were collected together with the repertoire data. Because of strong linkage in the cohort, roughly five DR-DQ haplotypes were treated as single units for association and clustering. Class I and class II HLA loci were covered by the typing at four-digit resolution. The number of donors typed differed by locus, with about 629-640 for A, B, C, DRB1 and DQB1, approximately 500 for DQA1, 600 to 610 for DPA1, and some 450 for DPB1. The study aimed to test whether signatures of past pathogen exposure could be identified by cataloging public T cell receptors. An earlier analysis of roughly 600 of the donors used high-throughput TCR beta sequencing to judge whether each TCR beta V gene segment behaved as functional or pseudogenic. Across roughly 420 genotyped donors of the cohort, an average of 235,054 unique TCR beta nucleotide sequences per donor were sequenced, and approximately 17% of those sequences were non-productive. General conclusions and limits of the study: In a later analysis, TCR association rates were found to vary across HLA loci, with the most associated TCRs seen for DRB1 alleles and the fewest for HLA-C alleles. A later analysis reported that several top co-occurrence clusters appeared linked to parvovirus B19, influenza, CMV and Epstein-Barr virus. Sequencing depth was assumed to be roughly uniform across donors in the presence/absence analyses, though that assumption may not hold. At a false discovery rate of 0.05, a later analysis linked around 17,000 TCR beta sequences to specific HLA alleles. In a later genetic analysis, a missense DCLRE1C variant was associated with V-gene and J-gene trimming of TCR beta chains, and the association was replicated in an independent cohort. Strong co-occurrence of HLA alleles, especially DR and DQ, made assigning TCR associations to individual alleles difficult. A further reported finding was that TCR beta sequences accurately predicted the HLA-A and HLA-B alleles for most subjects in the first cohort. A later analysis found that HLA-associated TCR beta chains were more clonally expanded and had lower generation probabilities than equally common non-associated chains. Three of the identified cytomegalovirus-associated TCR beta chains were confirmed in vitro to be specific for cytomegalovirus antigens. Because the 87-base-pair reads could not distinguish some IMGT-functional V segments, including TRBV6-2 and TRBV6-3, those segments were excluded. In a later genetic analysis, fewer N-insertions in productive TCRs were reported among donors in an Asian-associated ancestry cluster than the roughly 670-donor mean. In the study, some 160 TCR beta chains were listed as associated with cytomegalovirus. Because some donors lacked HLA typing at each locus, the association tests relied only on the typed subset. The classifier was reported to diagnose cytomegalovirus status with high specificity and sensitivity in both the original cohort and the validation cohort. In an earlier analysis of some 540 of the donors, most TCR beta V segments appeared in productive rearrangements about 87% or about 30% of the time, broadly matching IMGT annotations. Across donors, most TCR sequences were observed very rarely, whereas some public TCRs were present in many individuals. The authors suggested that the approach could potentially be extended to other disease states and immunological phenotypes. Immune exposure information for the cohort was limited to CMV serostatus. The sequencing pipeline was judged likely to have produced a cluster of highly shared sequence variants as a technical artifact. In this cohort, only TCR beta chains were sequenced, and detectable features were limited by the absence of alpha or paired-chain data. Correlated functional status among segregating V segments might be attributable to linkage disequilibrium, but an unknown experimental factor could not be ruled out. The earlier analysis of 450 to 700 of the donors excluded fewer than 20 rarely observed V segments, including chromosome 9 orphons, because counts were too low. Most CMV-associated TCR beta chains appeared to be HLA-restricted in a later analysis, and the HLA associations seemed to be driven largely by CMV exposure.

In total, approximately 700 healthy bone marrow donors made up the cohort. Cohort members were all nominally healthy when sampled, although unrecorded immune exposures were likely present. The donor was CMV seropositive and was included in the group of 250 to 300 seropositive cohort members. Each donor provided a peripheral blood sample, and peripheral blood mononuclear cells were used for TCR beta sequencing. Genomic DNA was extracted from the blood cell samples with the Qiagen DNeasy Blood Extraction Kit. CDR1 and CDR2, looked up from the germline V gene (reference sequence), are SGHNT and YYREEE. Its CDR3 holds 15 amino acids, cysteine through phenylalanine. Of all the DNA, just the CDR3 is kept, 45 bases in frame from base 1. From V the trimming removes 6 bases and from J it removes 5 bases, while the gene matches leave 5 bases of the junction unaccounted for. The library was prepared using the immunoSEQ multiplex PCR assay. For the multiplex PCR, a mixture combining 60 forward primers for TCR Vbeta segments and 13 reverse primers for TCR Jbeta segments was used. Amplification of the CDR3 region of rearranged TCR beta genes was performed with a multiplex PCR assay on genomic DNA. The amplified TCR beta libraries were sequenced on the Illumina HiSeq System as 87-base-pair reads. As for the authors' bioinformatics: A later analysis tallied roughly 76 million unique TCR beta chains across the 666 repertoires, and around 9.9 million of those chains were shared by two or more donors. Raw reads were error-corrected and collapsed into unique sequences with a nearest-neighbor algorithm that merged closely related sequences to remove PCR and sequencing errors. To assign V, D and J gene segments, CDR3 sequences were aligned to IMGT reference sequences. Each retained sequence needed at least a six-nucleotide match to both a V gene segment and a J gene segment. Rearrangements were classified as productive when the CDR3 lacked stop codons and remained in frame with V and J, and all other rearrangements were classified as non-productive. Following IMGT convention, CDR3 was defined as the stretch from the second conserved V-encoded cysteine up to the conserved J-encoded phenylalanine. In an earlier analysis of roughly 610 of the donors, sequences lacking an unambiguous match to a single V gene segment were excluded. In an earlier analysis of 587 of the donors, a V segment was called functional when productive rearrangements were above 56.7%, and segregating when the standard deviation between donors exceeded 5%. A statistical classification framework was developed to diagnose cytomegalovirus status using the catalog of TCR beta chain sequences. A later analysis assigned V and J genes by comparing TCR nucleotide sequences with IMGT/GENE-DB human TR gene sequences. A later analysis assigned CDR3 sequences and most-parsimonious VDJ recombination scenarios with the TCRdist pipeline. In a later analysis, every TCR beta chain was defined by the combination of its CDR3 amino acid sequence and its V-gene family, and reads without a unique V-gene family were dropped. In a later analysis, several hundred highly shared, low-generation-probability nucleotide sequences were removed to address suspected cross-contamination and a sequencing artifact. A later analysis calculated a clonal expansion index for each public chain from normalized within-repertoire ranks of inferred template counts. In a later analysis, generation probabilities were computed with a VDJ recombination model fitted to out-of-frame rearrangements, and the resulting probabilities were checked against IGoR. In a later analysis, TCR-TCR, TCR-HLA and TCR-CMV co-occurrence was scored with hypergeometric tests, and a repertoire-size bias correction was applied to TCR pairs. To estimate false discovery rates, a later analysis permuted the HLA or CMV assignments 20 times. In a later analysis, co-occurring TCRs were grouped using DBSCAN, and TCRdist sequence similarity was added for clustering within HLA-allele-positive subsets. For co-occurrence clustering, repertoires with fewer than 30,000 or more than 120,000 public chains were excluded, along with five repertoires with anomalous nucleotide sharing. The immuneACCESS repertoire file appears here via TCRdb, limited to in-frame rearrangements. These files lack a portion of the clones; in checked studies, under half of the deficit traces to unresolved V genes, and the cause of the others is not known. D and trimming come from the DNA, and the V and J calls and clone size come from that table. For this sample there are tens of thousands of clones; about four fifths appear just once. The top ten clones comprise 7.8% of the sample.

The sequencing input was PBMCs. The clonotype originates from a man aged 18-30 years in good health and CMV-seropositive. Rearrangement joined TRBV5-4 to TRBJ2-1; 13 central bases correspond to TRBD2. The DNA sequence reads TGTGCCAGCACCCAAGGGACTAGCGGGAACAATGAGCAGTTCTTC. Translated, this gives CASTQGTSGNNEQFF.